This T cell receptor (beta chain) was recovered during a study of vaccination and CD4 T cells after COVID-19. Whole-study context: Sampling post-COVID took place a median around 91 days after diagnosis (range 35 to 161).

A note on this clonotype: Its antigen is still unknown.

General study findings and limits: From 21 to 38, the median of SARS-CoV-2-reactive clonotypes rose without reaching significance.

Cultured CD4+ T-cell DNA underwent Oncomine TCR Beta short-read sequencing. TCRdb used MiXCR to reprocess the PCR reads, holding one entry per CDR3 protein. The sample has 21,000 or so distinct CDR3 sequences, approximately 50% seen once. Treatment noted: 10-day PBMC culture with coronavirus spike peptide pools or control peptides (ViraFEST assay). Under the ViraFEST approach, antigen-specific T cells were expanded with peptide pools and TCRs subsequently sequenced. Trimming removed 4 bases at V and 0 bases at J, with 12 bases between. Germline-derived CDR1 and CDR2 are MDHEN and SYDVKM. The CDR3 totals 15 residues.

The chain combines TRBV28 with TRBJ1-1, with D maybe TRBD1 (6 bases). Sequenced: CD4+ T cells from blood, cultured in vitro. This sequence was found in a human donor who had recovered from COVID-19. CDR3 DNA sequence: TGTGCCAGCAGTTGGGGGACATCTCTGAACACTGAAGCTTTCTTT. This gives the protein CASSWGTSLNTEAFF.